A single sample gave rise to the 25 T cell receptor beta chains below, sequenced in a study of T cells in Graves' hyperthyroidism and ophthalmopathy. RNA transcripts gave rise to amplified TCR beta CDR3 regions. RT-PCR in the first round (using the HTBI primer set) targeted the TCR CDR3. MiXCR, run by TCRdb on the multiplex PCR reads, gives a single entry per CDR3 protein. Of a few hundred thousand distinct CDR3 sequences in the sample, about a sixth are singletons; the top ten hold about a quarter. The material sequenced was blood. These receptors came from a woman under 30 with Graves' hyperthyroidism that later progressed to Graves' ophthalmopathy.

In the case of this clonotype: Being one base from a much bigger clone, this may be a read error. The rearrangement links TRBV6-1 to TRBJ2-1; a weak D match, TRBD1 (6 bases). Germline assignment: CDR1 MNHNS and CDR2 SASEGT. V was pared by 6 bases and J by 3 bases, with 9 bases between. This CDR3 spans 13 amino acids. The CDR3 sequence: CASSWDNYNEQFF. For the CDR3, the DNA is TGTGCCAGCAGCTGGGACAACTACAATGAGCAGTTCTTC.

In its sample, this clonotype was seen many times. The V gene is TRBV10-3, the J gene TRBJ1-1; D call uncertain. The CDR3 is 14 amino acids. Germline V CDR1 and CDR2: ENHRY, SYGVKD. Deletions cut 0 bases from V and 0 bases from J, with 5 bases between. CDR3 residues: CAISESAVNTEAFF. CDR3 DNA: TGTGCCATCAGTGAGTCGGCGGTGAACACTGAAGCTTTCTTT.

In its sample, this clonotype was seen a few times. This chain uses TRBV7-6 with TRBJ2-7; no reliable D call. The V and J ends lost 5 bases and 3 bases respectively, with 14 bases between them. Germline-derived CDR1 and CDR2 are SGHVS and FNYEAQ. The CDR3 totals 14 residues. The CDR3 loop reads CASSLKMGFYEQYF. CDR3 DNA: TGTGCCAGCAGCCTTAAAATGGGCTTCTACGAGCAGTACTTC. Together with reference TRBV7-6 and TRBJ2-7, the CDR3 gives the full variable domain: GAGVSQSPRYKVTKRGQDVALRCDPISGHVSLYWYRQALGQGPEFLTYFNYEAQQDKSGLPNDRFSAERPEGSISTLTIQRTEQRDSAMYRCASSLKMGFYEQYFGPGTRLTVT.

This clonotype was found many times. The chain combines TRBV27 with TRBJ2-2, with 7 bases aligning to TRBD1. CDR3 length equals 16 residues. The junction had 6 bases not matched to a gene; V was cut back by 0 bases and J by 5 bases. Germline CDR1 is MNHEY and CDR2 is SMNVEV (reference sequence). CDR3 residues: CASSLSYRGITGELFF. CDR3 DNA: TGTGCCAGCAGTTTATCGTACAGGGGAATTACCGGGGAGCTGTTTTTT.

This clonotype was found many times. The genes are TRBV28 and TRBJ2-2, with D possibly TRBD1 on 6 matching bases. The V gene's germline CDR1 is MDHEN and CDR2 SYDVKM. V was pared by 3 bases and J by 0 bases, with 11 bases between. This CDR3 contains 16 residues. The CDR3 region is CASSFRGWPNTGELFF. The DNA for the CDR3 is TGTGCCAGCAGTTTTAGGGGGTGGCCGAACACCGGGGAGCTGTTTTTT. The complete variable domain, with remaining parts taken from reference TRBV28 and TRBJ2-2, reads DVKVTQSSRYLVKRTGEKVFLECVQDMDHENMFWYRQDPGLGLRLIYFSYDVKMKEKGDIPEGYSVSREKKERFSLILESASTNQTSMYLCASSFRGWPNTGELFFGEGSRLTVL.

This clonotype has more than one count but fewer than ten. The V and J genes are TRBV15 and TRBJ2-2; possible D gene TRBD2, 5 bases. The germline CDR1 and CDR2 sequences are LNHNV and YYDKDF (reference sequence). CDR3 size: 16 residues. The V gene lost 0 bases and the J gene lost 5 bases, with 13 bases spanning the gap. The CDR3 protein is CATSRDRGPSTGELFF. DNA of the CDR3: TGTGCCACCAGCAGAGATAGAGGGCCGTCGACCGGGGAGCTGTTTTTT.

This clonotype was recorded at least ten times. The chain recombines TRBV7-2 with TRBJ1-1; D is unresolved. Trimming took off 5 bases at V and 5 bases at J, with 15 bases between the two ends. Germline lookup yields CDR1 SGHTA and CDR2 FQGNSA. There are 14 residues in the CDR3. Here the CDR3 reads CASSQDRSGTEAFF. DNA of the CDR3: TGTGCCAGCAGCCAGGACCGCTCTGGGACTGAAGCTTTCTTT.

Many counts were recorded for this clonotype. The genes are TRBV28 and TRBJ1-3; no firm D call. Germline V gene data show CDR1 as MDHEN and CDR2 as SYDVKM. This CDR3 is 14 amino acids long. The V and J ends lost 7 bases and 1 base respectively, with 11 bases between them. The CDR3 loop is CASMGIMSGNTIYF. The CDR3 DNA reads TGTGCCAGCATGGGGATAATGTCTGGAAACACCATATATTTT.

This clonotype showed up many times. Its ends do not fully match the called genes, so a read error is possible. The rearrangement links TRBV28 to TRBJ2-5; 10 bases agree with TRBD2. The CDR3 is 14 amino acids. In germline, CDR1 is MDHEN, CDR2 SYDVKM. This chain's CDR3 is CASSQLAGQGTQYF. The CDR3 nucleotides are TGTGCCAGCAGTCAACTAGCGGGGCAAGGGACCCAGTACTTC.

This clonotype was seen ten or more times. The chain joins TRBV3-1 to TRBJ2-7; TRBD1 is a possible D gene (7 bases). The V end lost 0 bases, the J end lost 7 bases, and 16 bases lay between the germline ends. Looked up from germline, CDR1 is LGHDT and CDR2 is YNNKEL (reference sequence). The CDR3 is made up of 15 amino acids. The CDR3 loop is CASSQDARGAGEQYF. CDR3 bases: TGTGCCAGCAGCCAAGATGCCAGGGGGGCGGGGGAGCAGTACTTC.

This chain connects TRBV7-2 to TRBJ2-3, with TRBD2 matching over 15 bases. V lost 5 bases and J lost 6; bases outside the gene matches: 9. The CDR3 is 17 residues long. Per the germline V gene, CDR1 is SGHTA and CDR2 is FQGNSA. The CDR3 coding sequence is TGTGCCAGCAGCCGTCGGACTAGCGGGAGGGCCGGGGATACGCAGTATTTT. Protein product: CASSRRTSGRAGDTQYF.

Remarks on this clonotype: This may come from a read error, since a much larger clone is one base off. This chain uses TRBV7-9 with TRBJ2-1, with D maybe TRBD2 (5 bases). Germline lookup yields CDR1 SEHNR and CDR2 FQNEAQ (reference sequence). The V and J ends lost 4 bases and 8 bases respectively, with 15 bases between them. CDR3 length: 14 amino acids. The CDR3: CASSSWRSEDEQFF. The CDR3 nucleotides read TGTGCCAGCAGCTCGTGGCGGTCGGAGGATGAGCAGTTCTTC. Supplemented by reference TRBV7-9 and TRBJ2-1, the full variable domain reads DTGVSQNPRHKITKRGQNVTFRCDPISEHNRLYWYRQTLGQGPEFLTYFQNEAQLEKSRLLSDRFSAERPKGSFSTLEIQRTEQGDSAMYLCASSSWRSEDEQFFGPGTRLTVL.

V gene TRBV2 combines with J gene TRBJ1-3; a weak D match, TRBD1 (6 bases). Germline lookup yields CDR1 SNHLY and CDR2 FYNNEI. The V end was cut by 6 bases, the J end by 5 bases, with 26 bases between. This CDR3 spans 18 amino acids. The CDR3: CASRESYLTGILRNTIYF. The CDR3 DNA is TGTGCCAGCAGGGAGTCCTATTTAACAGGGATACTGCGAAACACCATATATTTT.

This clonotype was observed at least ten times. The V and J genes are TRBV3-1 and TRBJ2-3; TRBD1 is a possible D gene (6 bases). CDR1 is LGHDT, CDR2 YNNKEL, per germline (reference sequence). Trimming shortened V by 0 bases and J by 1 base, and 11 bases separated the two germline ends. The CDR3 sequence is 16 residues long. The chain's CDR3 is CASSQDTGQRTDTQYF. CDR3 DNA sequence: TGTGCCAGCAGCCAAGACACAGGACAGCGCACAGATACGCAGTATTTT.

V gene TRBV29-1 combines with J gene TRBJ2-1; TRBD2 matches at 14 bases. V gave up 1 base and J gave up 6 bases; unmatched junction bases: 5. The CDR3 spans 16 residues. Per the germline V gene, CDR1 is SQVTM and CDR2 is ANQGSEA. The CDR3 sequence is CSVEGAGLAGANEQFF. CDR3 coding DNA: TGCAGCGTTGAAGGAGCGGGACTAGCGGGAGCCAATGAGCAGTTCTTC.

The chain employs TRBV6-5 and TRBJ1-5; D perhaps matches TRBD1 (5 bases). Germline-derived CDR1 and CDR2 are MNHEY and SVGAGI. Trimming left V 2 bases short and J 0 bases short, with 23 bases between. The length of the CDR3 is 20 residues. CDR3 in amino acids: CASSYPDATRGTISNQPQHF. In DNA form, the CDR3 reads TGTGCCAGCAGTTACCCCGATGCCACCCGGGGGACTATTAGCAATCAGCCCCAGCATTTT.

This clonotype was found a few times. V gene TRBV27 combines with J gene TRBJ2-2; TRBD1 matches at 12 bases. The CDR3 contains 18 residues. The ends lost 0 bases at V and 6 bases at J; junction bases unmatched: 8. Looked up from germline, CDR1 is MNHEY and CDR2 is SMNVEV (reference sequence). CDR3 nucleotides: TGTGCCAGCAGTTTATCGTTTGGGACAGGGGGCCGGGCCGGGGAGCTGTTTTTT. Residues: CASSLSFGTGGRAGELFF.

The V gene is TRBV30, the J gene TRBJ2-7; no definite D call. The germline V gene encodes CDR1 GTSNPN and CDR2 SVGIG (reference sequence). This CDR3 comprises 13 residues. V shed 3 bases and J shed 6 bases, with 15 bases lying between them. Here the CDR3 DNA reads TGTGCCTGGAGCTACGGGTGGGGTTCCGAGCAGTACTTC. Protein product: CAWSYGWGSEQYF. Variable domain in full (rest from reference TRBV30 and TRBJ2-7): SQTIHQWPATLVQPVGSPLSLECTVEGTSNPNLYWYRQAAGRGLQLLFYSVGIGQISSEVPQNLSASRPQDRQFILSSKKLLLSDSGFYLCAWSYGWGSEQYFGPGTRLTVT.

This clonotype was picked up many times. This chain links TRBV5-1 with TRBJ1-3, with a weak D call TRBD1 (6 bases). The ends were cut back, 2 bases at V and 6 bases at J, with 12 bases in the middle. The CDR3 is 14 amino acids. CDR1 and CDR2 from the germline V gene are SGHRS and YFSETQ. The CDR3 here is CASSLSDSENTIYF. The CDR3 coding sequence is TGCGCCAGCAGCTTATCGGACAGTGAAAACACCATATATTTT.

This clonotype was detected a few times. V usage is TRBV27 and J usage is TRBJ1-6; tentative D call: TRBD1 (6 bases). This CDR3 is built from 13 residues. CDR1 MNHEY and CDR2 SMNVEV come from the germline V gene (reference sequence). The V and J ends lost 7 bases and 8 bases respectively, with 12 bases between them. CDR3 bases: TGTGCCAGCAAAAGTCCAGGGGATTCACCCCTCCACTTT. Residues: CASKSPGDSPLHF.

This clonotype was counted at least ten times. The chain recombines TRBV5-1 with TRBJ2-3, with D tentatively TRBD1 or TRBD2 (5 bases each). V gave up 6 bases and J gave up 0 bases, with 11 bases separating them. This CDR3 comprises 14 residues. Germline-derived CDR1 and CDR2 are SGHRS and YFSETQ. DNA for the CDR3: TGCGCCAGCAAGAGGGACCCGAGCACAGATACGCAGTATTTT. Protein: CASKRDPSTDTQYF.

The chain employs TRBV6-1 and TRBJ2-3; no firm D call. CDR3 size: 15 residues. The germline V and J ends were trimmed by 2 bases and 4 bases, with 13 bases remaining between them. Germline V gene sequence: CDR1 MNHNS, CDR2 SASEGT. Here the CDR3 DNA reads TGTGCCAGCAGTGAAAGGTGTAGCTTCCCAGATACGCAGTATTTT. As protein: CASSERCSFPDTQYF.

The sample holds many counts of this clonotype. The gene calls are TRBV11-3 and TRBJ2-1; the D gene is possibly TRBD1 (5 bases). The CDR3 runs to 15 residues. V was shortened by 4 bases and J by 6 bases, with 16 bases between the two germline ends. Looked up from germline, CDR1 is SGHNT and CDR2 is YENEEA. The CDR3 DNA reads as TGTGCCAGCAGCTCCTCCGACAGATACCCCAATGAGCAGTTCTTC. Protein: CASSSSDRYPNEQFF.

In this sample, this clonotype turned up many times. The chain recombines TRBV7-9 with TRBJ2-1; 8 nucleotides match TRBD2. The CDR3 runs 20 residues. Germline values: CDR1 SEHNR, CDR2 FQNEAQ (reference sequence). V trimming: 5 bases; J trimming: 6 bases; junction bases outside the gene matches: 24. The CDR3 sequence: CASSHTLGRISGSELNEQFF. In nucleotides, the CDR3 is TGTGCCAGCAGCCACACGCTGGGACGGATCAGCGGGAGCGAGCTCAATGAGCAGTTCTTC.

As to this clonotype: It may be a read error: a sequence one base away is much more abundant. The DNA of the CDR3 is TGTGCCAGCAGCTTAGCGCCTAGCACAGATACGCAGTATTTT. Its translation: CASSLAPSTDTQYF. The gene calls are TRBV7-9 and TRBJ2-3, with unresolved D. The CDR3 sequence is 14 residues long. The V gene's germline CDR1 is SEHNR and CDR2 FQNEAQ (reference sequence). V was shortened by 0 bases and J by 0 bases, with 4 bases between the two germline ends.